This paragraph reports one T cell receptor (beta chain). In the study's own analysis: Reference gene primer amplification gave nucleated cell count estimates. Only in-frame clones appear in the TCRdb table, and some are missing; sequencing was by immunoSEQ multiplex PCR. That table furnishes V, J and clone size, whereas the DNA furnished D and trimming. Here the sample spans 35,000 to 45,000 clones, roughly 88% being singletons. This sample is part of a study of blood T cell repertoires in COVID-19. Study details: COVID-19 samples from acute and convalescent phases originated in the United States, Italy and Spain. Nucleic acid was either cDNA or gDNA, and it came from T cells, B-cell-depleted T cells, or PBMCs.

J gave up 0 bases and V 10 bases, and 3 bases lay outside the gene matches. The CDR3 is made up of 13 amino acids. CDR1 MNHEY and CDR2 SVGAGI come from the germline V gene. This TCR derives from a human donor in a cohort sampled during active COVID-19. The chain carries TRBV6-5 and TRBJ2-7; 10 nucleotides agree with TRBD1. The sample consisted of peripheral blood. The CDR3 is CATRTGGSYEQYF. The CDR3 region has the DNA TGTGCCACACGGACAGGGGGCTCCTACGAGCAGTACTTC.